Presented here are 12 T cell receptor beta chains from one specimen sequenced in a study of human T cells and chemical hapten exposure. As to time point: pre-sensitization, week 0. The sample's treatment: therapeutic diphenylcyclopropenone sensitization with weekly scalp DPC. TCRdb ran MiXCR on the RACE reads and lists one entry per CDR3 protein. The table lists more than 300,000 distinct CDR3 sequences, 4.5% to 6% of them singletons. The sequencing used whole blood, collected in connection with sensitization to the hapten diphenylcyclopropenone (DPC). The origin of the receptors is a woman in her forties or fifties with alopecia areata. Some clones in this sample may be carry-over from other donors' samples.

This clonotype has at least ten counts. The chain uses TRBV6-2 or TRBV6-3 and TRBJ2-6; no reliable D call. The ends were cut back, 7 bases at V and 0 bases at J, with 10 bases in the middle. The CDR3 loop spans 15 amino acids. The germline V gene has CDR1 MNHEY and CDR2 SVGEGT. The CDR3 nucleotides are TGTGCCAGCACCTTAAAGGCCTCTGGGGCCAACGTCCTGACTTTC. Its translation: CASTLKASGANVLTF.

Only a few counts were recorded for this clonotype. This sequence joins TRBV29-1 and TRBJ1-1, with a weak D call TRBD1 (5 bases). CDR3 length equals 11 residues. Trimming left V 8 bases short and J 1 base short, with 8 bases between. In germline, CDR1 is SQVTM, CDR2 ANQGSEA. This chain's CDR3 is CSFRGNTEAFF. DNA of the CDR3: TGCAGCTTTAGGGGGAACACTGAAGCTTTCTTT.

As to this clonotype: This may stem from a read error, because a much larger clone lies one nucleotide away. The chain links TRBV4-1 to TRBJ1-6; a possible D gene is TRBD1 (6 bases). Trimming left V 4 bases short and J 9 bases short, with 16 bases between. The CDR3 covers 15 residues. Germline CDR1 MGHRA, CDR2 YSYEKL. The CDR3 reads CASSPTRQVGSPLHF. In DNA form, the CDR3 reads TGCGCCAGCAGCCCGACTAGACAGGTGGGTTCACCCCTCCACTTT.

This clonotype was observed a few times. V usage is TRBV3-1 and J usage is TRBJ2-2, with no clear D. The CDR3 loop spans 13 amino acids. Germline CDR1 and CDR2: LGHDT and YNNKEL (reference sequence). V shed 1 base and J shed 4 bases, with 4 bases lying between them. As DNA, the CDR3 is TGTGCCAGCAGCCAAGTTACCACCGGGGAGCTGTTTTTT. Translation: CASSQVTTGELFF.

This clonotype was seen more than once but under ten times. V gene TRBV7-2 combines with J gene TRBJ2-5, with D perhaps assigned TRBD1 or TRBD2 (6 bases each). This CDR3 region has 15 residues. Germline V CDR1 and CDR2: SGHTA, FQGNSA. V was trimmed by 5 bases and J by 5 bases, leaving 18 bases between them. The DNA of the CDR3 is TGTGCCAGCAGCGGAAAGGGGGGCCGATGGGAGACCCAGTACTTC. Protein product: CASSGKGGRWETQYF.

This clonotype turned up a few times. The chain recombines TRBV12-5 with TRBJ1-2; D perhaps matches TRBD1 (5 bases). CDR1 and CDR2 from the germline V gene are LGHNT and FRNRAP. The CDR3 has 14 amino acids. V was cut by 2 bases and J by 7 bases, with 14 bases left in between. In nucleotides, the CDR3 is TGTGCTAGTGGTTTGCGGGACGGGGAGACTGGCTACACCTTC. It is translated as CASGLRDGETGYTF. Complete variable domain (other parts from reference TRBV12-5 and TRBJ1-2): DARVTQTPRHKVTEMGQEVTMRCQPILGHNTVFWYRQTMMQGLELLAYFRNRAPLDDSGMPKDRFSAEMPDATLATLKIQPSEPRDSAVYFCASGLRDGETGYTFGSGTRLTVV.

This clonotype was detected ten times or more. The rearrangement joins TRBV6-1 to TRBJ2-7, with a possible D match to TRBD1 (6 bases). Per germline, CDR1 MNHNS and CDR2 SASEGT. The CDR3 is 19 amino acids. V was cut by 6 bases and J by 0 bases, with 27 bases left in between. CDR3 sequence reads: CASSLYPRTVPYSSYEQYF. For the CDR3, the DNA is TGTGCCAGCAGCCTATACCCCCGGACAGTCCCGTACAGCTCCTACGAGCAGTACTTC.

This clonotype was seen repeatedly, ten times or more. CDR3 DNA: TGTGCCAGCAGTTACTCGAAACAGGGGGGGACTGAAGCTTTCTTT. Translating it yields CASSYSKQGGTEAFF. The genes are TRBV6-5 and TRBJ1-1; 8 bases map to TRBD1. The CDR3 totals 15 residues. Losses at the gene ends were 0 bases for V and 5 bases for J; bases not matched to a gene: 5. CDR1 and CDR2 from the germline V gene are MNHEY and SVGAGI.

This chain connects TRBV16 to TRBJ1-3; no reliable D call. The length of the CDR3 is 13 residues. Per germline, CDR1 KGHSY and CDR2 FQNENV. The V end was cut by 1 base, the J end by 2 bases, with 3 bases between. The CDR3 region has the DNA TGTGCCAGCAGCCAATTTCCTGGAAACACCATATATTTT. This sequence encodes CASSQFPGNTIYF.

The chain carries TRBV5-1 and TRBJ2-7; TRBD1 matches at 9 bases. Per the germline V gene, CDR1 is SGHRS and CDR2 is YFSETQ. V was pared by 6 bases and J by 6 bases, with 10 bases of the junction left unmatched. CDR3 size: 14 residues. The chain's CDR3 is CASIIQTGGSEQYF. The CDR3, as DNA: TGCGCCAGCATCATACAGACAGGGGGAAGCGAGCAGTACTTC.

CDR3 amino acids: CASSLSYGPGADEQFF. The CDR3 coding sequence is TGTGCCAGCAGTTTAAGTTACGGACCGGGGGCCGATGAGCAGTTCTTC. The chain joins TRBV28 to TRBJ2-1, with D perhaps being TRBD1 or TRBD2 (6 bases each). The CDR3 is 16 amino acids. Germline V gives CDR1 MDHEN, CDR2 SYDVKM. Trimming shortened V by 2 bases and J by 8 bases, and 19 bases separated the two germline ends.

The genes are TRBV29-1 and TRBJ2-7, with D possibly matching TRBD1 (5 bases). CDR1 SQVTM and CDR2 ANQGSEA come from the germline V gene. CDR3 length: 14 residues. The V end was cut by 6 bases, the J end by 5 bases, with 20 bases between. CDR3 sequence reads: CSVPPAPGSHEQYF. The CDR3 nucleotides read TGCAGCGTCCCTCCAGCCCCAGGGTCCCACGAGCAGTACTTC.